Described below is a single TCR beta chain sequence and its context. Its antigen is not identified. Per the study methods: Filtering differed for immunoSEQ, which gave only junction sequences without quality scores. Here immunoSEQ multiplex PCR was the method, and the copy in TCRdb shows in-frame clones only, minus some. V and J calls and clone size are as listed in that table; D and trimming were resolved from the DNA. The table records 650,000 to 800,000 clones, approximately 77% of them present only once. This sample is drawn from a study of shared clonotypes between healthy human individuals. Study results and caveats: Of the naive CD4 clonotypes, roughly 5% were shared across a handful of donors.

This clonotype was obtained from a woman between 25 and 40 years old in good health. Sequenced sample: memory CD4+ T cells sorted from blood. Subset indicated: CD45RA-negative fraction.

CDR3 loop: CASSPGGTANYGYTF. The DNA for the CDR3 is TGTGCCAGCTCACCAGGTGGAACCGCTAACTATGGCTACACCTTC. The J gene is TRBJ1-2, the V gene TRBV18; no definite D call. V lost 2 bases and J 0 bases, leaving 10 bases between the germline ends. Looked up from germline, CDR1 is KGHSH and CDR2 is LQKENI. The CDR3 length is 15 residues. Full variable domain (remainder filled in from reference TRBV18 and TRBJ1-2): NAGVMQNPRHLVRRRGQEARLRCSPMKGHSHVYWYRQLPEEGLKFMVYLQKENIIDESGMPKERFSAEFPKEGPSILRIQQVVRGDSAAYFCASSPGGTANYGYTFGSGTRLTVV.